This T cell receptor beta chain was captured by sequencing in a study of shared clonotypes between healthy human individuals. Assay: immunoSEQ multiplex PCR; the TCRdb copy retains only in-frame clones and omits some. Among approximately 2.4 million clones, 90% to 97% were seen once, and the ten largest hold around 0.13%. The CDR3 runs to 15 residues. V lost 5 bases, J lost 0 bases, and 12 bases lay in between. CDR1 is SEHNR and CDR2 is FQNEAQ in the germline V gene (reference sequence). This clone was seen just once. The chain employs TRBV7-9 and TRBJ2-3, with D perhaps matching TRBD2 (5 bases). The material sequenced was naive CD4+ T cells sorted from blood. Noted subset: CD45RA+ positively selected. This TCR was sampled from a man in his late teens or twenties in good health. The CDR3 bases are TGTGCCAGCAGCCCTCGAATAGCGAGCACAGATACGCAGTATTTT. This codes for CASSPRIASTDTQYF.